Described below is a single T cell receptor (beta chain) sequence and its context. This clone is medium-sized (0.01 to 0.1%), judged from its frequency; no count is recorded. Its antigen is unknown. The CDR3 end is not reached by the read, which stops 3 residues before it; the germline J gene fills it in. This specimen's time point label, interpreted: blood sample drawn before combined kidney and bone marrow transplant. In bulk CFSE mixed lymphocyte reactions, CFSE-labeled recipient PBMCs were cocultured with irradiated donor PBMCs for more than 5 days, then stained for CD3/CD4/CD8 and FACS-sorted. Several combined kidney and bone marrow transplant recipients from the ITN036ST trial were included as patients, and samples were available only from these trial subjects. Healthy control blood was separated into PBMCs by Ficoll density gradient and cryopreserved, and patient PBMCs were collected both before and after transplant.

This entry is derived from a study of Tregs in tolerant kidney transplant recipients (dated by TCRdb to about 2019). Study-wide context: The transplants used related donors with nonmyeloablative bone marrow transplantation, and mixed chimerism in the human trials was transient. TCRbeta sequencing was used in the study to identify donor-specific regulatory T cells before combined kidney and bone marrow transplantation, and the identified cells were then tracked after transplant. On the study overall, not on this receptor specifically: Expanding Tregs with activated donor B cells appeared to identify the most biologically relevant and donor-specific TCRbeta repertoire. For some patients the PCR primers changed over time, which made it impossible to compare the samples from those patients at the nucleotide level. Biological reproducibility was not examined directly, but technical replication error appeared to be minimal. Because only a small number of patients were included, the study had limitations, and the results will need to be validated in larger populations as well as under other immunosuppression protocols. In tolerant patients, the expansion of donor-specific Tregs was greater than global Treg expansion, suggesting that the expansion was antigen-driven rather than nonspecific.

From the cysteine up to the phenylalanine, the CDR3 has a length of 15 residues. The DNA shown is the part of the CDR3 that was read: 36 bases, in frame from base 1. The V end gives up 3 bases and the J end 5 bases, leaving 5 bases in the junction not matched to a gene. From a lookup of the germline V gene, CDR1 and CDR2 are SGHAT and FQNNGV. For TCRbeta CDR3 sequencing, genomic DNA from the sorted cells was extracted using the QIAGEN DNeasy Blood and Tissue Kit. High-throughput TCRbeta CDR3 sequencing, which included PCR amplification with bias correction and internal controls, was done commercially through immunoSEQ. Per the source publication's procedure: Unique productive TCRbeta sequences were defined by CDR3 nucleotide sequence where primers matched, otherwise by CDR3 amino acid sequence with Vbeta and Jbeta genes. Donor-reactive sequences were defined as at least 5-fold expanded in CFSE-low cells versus unstimulated cells, with frequency of at least 0.01% in CFSE-low cells. Jensen-Shannon divergence, calculated on the top 100 TCRbeta sequences ranked by frequency, was used to quantify repertoire divergence. When a sample had multiple sequencing runs, each run was corrected for sorting error separately and the runs were then pooled. As stored in TCRdb, this immuneACCESS dataset retains in-frame rearrangements with V and J assigned. A fraction of the clones does not appear; measured against another copy, unresolved V genes explain less than half of the discrepancy, and the remainder lacks a known reason. That table gives V, J and clone size, and the DNA gave D and trimming. This sample's table has entries for roughly 990 clones. The top ten clonotypes cover about 17% of the sample.

The chain is assembled from TRBV11-2 and TRBJ2-2, with 8 bases aligning to TRBD1. The material sequenced was CD4+ T cells from blood cultured with allogeneic cells, taken before the transplant. The TCR was taken from a human patient who received a combined kidney and bone marrow transplant. The CDR3 reads as follows: CASSLDRVITGELFF. CDR3 DNA (partial): TGTGCCAGCAGCTTGGACAGGGTTATAACCGGGGAG.